The 23 T cell receptor beta chains below all came from one sample that was sequenced in a study of neoadjuvant nivolumab and ipilimumab in lung cancer. Produced via immunoSEQ multiplex PCR; TCRdb's table is partial and in-frame only. The sample includes 25,000 to 30,000 clones, about 70% seen only once; the top ten take 18%. The sequencing here drew on tumor tissue, taken after neoadjuvant nivolumab, alone or with ipilimumab, at or shortly before surgery. The receptor source for this set is an adult with non-small cell lung cancer.

V usage is TRBV7-9 and J usage is TRBJ1-3, with D hard to call. This CDR3 region has 14 residues. Germline V lookup: CDR1 SEHNR, CDR2 FQNEAQ (reference sequence). The V gene lost 5 bases and the J gene lost 3 bases, with 11 bases spanning the gap. DNA of the CDR3: TGTGCCAGCAGCCCTATGGGGAATGGAAACACCATATATTTT. This encodes CASSPMGNGNTIYF.

This clone was seen more than once but under ten times. The J gene is TRBJ2-3, the V gene TRBV9; D not resolved. Trimming left V 0 bases short and J 4 bases short, with 21 bases between. This CDR3 has 18 residues. Germline-derived CDR1 and CDR2 are SGDLS and YYNGEE. The DNA for the CDR3 is TGTGCCAGCAGCGTAGCGGTACGACCGCCGGGCACGCCAGATACGCAGTATTTT. Its protein product is CASSVAVRPPGTPDTQYF.

Remarks on this clone: This same CDR3 is encoded by further DNA sequences in the sample. In nucleotides, the CDR3 is TGTGCCAGCAGCTCCCGCCCGTACGAGCAGTACTTC. Protein sequence: CASSSRPYEQYF. The chain joins TRBV11-2 to TRBJ2-7; D gene ambiguous. Deletions cut 4 bases from V and 4 bases from J, with 8 bases between. This CDR3 contains 12 residues. Germline V gene sequence: CDR1 SGHAT, CDR2 FQNNGV.

This chain uses TRBV15 with TRBJ1-5; D ambiguous. This CDR3 is 14 amino acids long. Germline values: CDR1 LNHNV, CDR2 YYDKDF (reference sequence). The V and J ends lost 0 bases and 7 bases respectively, with 10 bases between them. The CDR3 region is CATSRDGLGQPQHF. CDR3 bases: TGTGCCACCAGCAGAGATGGTTTAGGGCAGCCCCAGCATTTT.

The J gene is TRBJ2-7, the V gene TRBV6-5; 8 bases fit TRBD2. V shed 5 bases and J 5 bases; nucleotides not matched to a gene: 11. CDR1 MNHEY and CDR2 SVGAGI come from the germline V gene. The CDR3 contains 15 residues. CDR3 sequence: CASSPVAGLGDEQYF. In nucleotides, the CDR3 is TGTGCCAGCAGTCCCGTAGCGGGGCTAGGTGACGAGCAGTACTTC.

The chain recombines TRBV6-5 with TRBJ2-1; weak D call: TRBD1 (6 bases). CDR1 is MNHEY and CDR2 is SVGAGI in the germline V gene. V gave up 0 bases and J gave up 2 bases, with 8 bases separating them. The CDR3 is 15 amino acids. The CDR3 nucleotides read TGTGCCAGCAGTTACTCGAGGGGGACCTACAATGAGCAGTTCTTC. This encodes CASSYSRGTYNEQFF.

The rearrangement links TRBV11-1 to TRBJ1-6; the match to TRBD1 covers 7 bases. The CDR3 totals 14 residues. Losses at the gene ends were 6 bases for V and 7 bases for J; bases not matched to a gene: 6. Germline V lookup: CDR1 SGHAT, CDR2 FQDESV (reference sequence). The CDR3 sequence: CASSQRDRNSPLHF. The DNA of the CDR3 is TGTGCCAGCAGTCAACGGGACAGAAATTCACCCCTCCACTTT.

This sequence joins TRBV5-6 and TRBJ2-1; 14 bases are shared with TRBD2. This CDR3 region has 16 residues. CDR1 SGHDT and CDR2 YYEEEE come from the germline V gene. Germline trimming cut 2 bases from V and 6 bases from J; bases unmatched to any gene: 4. The CDR3 DNA reads as TGTGCCAGCAGCTTTTTGACTAGCGGGGGGGCCAATGAGCAGTTCTTC. It encodes CASSFLTSGGANEQFF.

The chain carries TRBV7-9 and TRBJ1-1, with a tentative D call TRBD1 (6 bases). The V end was cut by 5 bases, the J end by 0 bases, with 7 bases between. Germline-derived CDR1 and CDR2 are SEHNR and FQNEAQ (reference sequence). This CDR3 region has 13 residues. The CDR3 loop reads CASSRQVNTEAFF. DNA of the CDR3: TGTGCCAGCAGCCGACAGGTGAACACTGAAGCTTTCTTT.

V usage is TRBV19 and J usage is TRBJ2-6; no firm D call. The germline gives CDR1 LNHDA, CDR2 SQIVND (reference sequence). The CDR3 is made up of 15 amino acids. The germline V and J ends were trimmed by 1 base and 0 bases, with 4 bases remaining between them. CDR3 in amino acids: CASSIGGSGANVLTF. For the CDR3, the DNA is TGTGCCAGTAGTATAGGGGGCTCTGGGGCCAACGTCCTGACTTTC.

The count of this clone is one. The genes are TRBV11-3 and TRBJ2-1, with TRBD2 identical over 7 bases. Unmatched junction bases numbered 7, after V lost 11 bases and J lost 3 bases. Germline V CDR1 and CDR2: SGHNT, YENEEA. There are 13 residues in the CDR3. CDR3 amino acids: CAGRASGYNEQFF. Here the CDR3 DNA reads TGTGCCGGCCGGGCTAGCGGCTACAATGAGCAGTTCTTC.

The rearrangement links TRBV7-2 to TRBJ1-2; D not certain. Germline CDR1 SGHTA, CDR2 FQGNSA. The CDR3 extends over 17 amino acids. V was shortened by 1 base and J by 6 bases, with 21 bases between the two germline ends. The CDR3 here is CASSLDVTRVNPDGYTF. The CDR3, as DNA: TGTGCCAGCAGCTTAGATGTCACGCGGGTGAACCCTGATGGCTACACCTTC.

V is TRBV30 and J is TRBJ2-2; D is undetermined. The germline V and J ends were trimmed by 0 bases and 4 bases, with 6 bases remaining between them. The germline V gene encodes CDR1 GTSNPN and CDR2 SVGIG (reference sequence). The CDR3 has 13 amino acids. In DNA, the CDR3 is TGTGCCTGGAGTGTAATCCGCACCGGGGAGCTGTTTTTT. It yields the protein CAWSVIRTGELFF.

The chain joins TRBV6-4 to TRBJ2-1; 10 nucleotides line up with TRBD2. This CDR3 has 17 amino acids. In germline, CDR1 is MRHNA, CDR2 SNTAGT. Trimming at V came to 6 bases and at J to 7 bases, leaving 15 bases not matched to a gene. The CDR3 is CASSLIRAGGRTNEQFF. The CDR3 nucleotides are TGTGCCAGCAGCCTTATAAGAGCGGGGGGGCGTACTAATGAGCAGTTCTTC.

The chain links TRBV5-6 to TRBJ1-2, with no clear D. This CDR3 region has 15 residues. From germline, CDR1 is SGHDT and CDR2 YYEEEE. Trimming took 0 bases from V and 4 from J, leaving 13 bases between them. CDR3 coding DNA: TGTGCCAGCAGCTTGGCTTCTCCAGAAGCCTATGGCTACACCTTC. Its protein product is CASSLASPEAYGYTF.

The chain has TRBV7-6 and TRBJ1-5; a weak D match, TRBD1 (5 bases). CDR1 and CDR2 from the germline V gene are SGHVS and FNYEAQ. This CDR3 contains 13 residues. Deletions cut 5 bases from V and 3 bases from J, with 8 bases between. The CDR3 loop is CASSRDVNQPQHF. As DNA, the CDR3 is TGTGCCAGCAGCCGGGACGTCAATCAGCCCCAGCATTTT.

V is TRBV5-1 and J is TRBJ2-1; 14 bases agree with TRBD2. The junction had 6 bases not matched to a gene; V was cut back by 4 bases and J by 0 bases. Germline CDR1 is SGHRS and CDR2 is YFSETQ. The CDR3 consists of 18 residues. The CDR3 DNA reads as TGCGCCAGCAGCGAGGGACTAGCGGGGGCCCTCTCCTACAATGAGCAGTTCTTC. This codes for CASSEGLAGALSYNEQFF.

This clone is a singleton in its sample. The chain employs TRBV6-5 and TRBJ1-1; D gene uncertain. V gave up 1 base and J gave up 1 base, with 4 bases separating them. Per germline, CDR1 MNHEY and CDR2 SVGAGI. CDR3 size: 13 residues. Written as DNA, the CDR3 is TGTGCCAGCAGTTACTTGGAGAACACTGAAGCTTTCTTT. It translates to CASSYLENTEAFF.

This clone was seen a handful of times. This sequence joins TRBV6-5 and TRBJ1-2; TRBD1 matches 9 bases. The trim removed 0 bases at V and 9 bases at J, leaving 5 bases unmatched. CDR3 length: 14 residues. CDR1 is MNHEY, CDR2 SVGAGI, per germline. CDR3: CASSYSRDRDSYTF. The CDR3 nucleotides are TGTGCCAGCAGTTACTCGAGGGACAGGGATAGCTACACCTTC.

The V call is TRBV10-3, the J call TRBJ2-2; D unresolved. CDR3 length: 12 amino acids. Trimming pared 2 bases from V and 2 bases from J, leaving 0 bases between. In germline, CDR1 is ENHRY, CDR2 SYGVKD. DNA for the CDR3: TGTGCCATCAGTGAGAACACCGGGGAGCTGTTTTTT. Amino acids: CAISENTGELFF.

On this clone: An end of the junction differs from the germline gene, which may be a read error. The chain links TRBV6-6 to TRBJ2-7, with TRBD1 matching over 7 bases. In germline, CDR1 is MNHNY, CDR2 SVGAGI (reference sequence). The CDR3 loop spans 15 amino acids. The CDR3 DNA reads as TGTGCCAGCAGCTACTCGACAGGGTCGGGATACGAGCAGTACTTC. It translates to CASSYSTGSGYEQYF.

The V call is TRBV29-1, the J call TRBJ2-1, with D possibly being TRBD1 or TRBD2 (5 bases each). Germline V lookup: CDR1 SQVTM, CDR2 ANQGSEA. The CDR3 totals 12 residues. Deletions cut 6 bases from V and 4 bases from J, with 10 bases between. Written as DNA, the CDR3 is TGCAGCGTCCCAGAGGGGTACAATGAGCAGTTCTTC. Its protein product is CSVPEGYNEQFF.

The chain uses TRBV25-1 and TRBJ1-1, with D unresolved. The CDR3 is made up of 17 amino acids. Trimming removed 1 base at V and 3 bases at J, with 18 bases between. Germline V gene lookup returns CDR1 MGHDK and CDR2 SYGVNS. CDR3 nucleotide sequence: TGTGCCAGCAGTGAATCACGAGGCAGCCCATGGGACACTGAAGCTTTCTTT. Its translation: CASSESRGSPWDTEAFF.